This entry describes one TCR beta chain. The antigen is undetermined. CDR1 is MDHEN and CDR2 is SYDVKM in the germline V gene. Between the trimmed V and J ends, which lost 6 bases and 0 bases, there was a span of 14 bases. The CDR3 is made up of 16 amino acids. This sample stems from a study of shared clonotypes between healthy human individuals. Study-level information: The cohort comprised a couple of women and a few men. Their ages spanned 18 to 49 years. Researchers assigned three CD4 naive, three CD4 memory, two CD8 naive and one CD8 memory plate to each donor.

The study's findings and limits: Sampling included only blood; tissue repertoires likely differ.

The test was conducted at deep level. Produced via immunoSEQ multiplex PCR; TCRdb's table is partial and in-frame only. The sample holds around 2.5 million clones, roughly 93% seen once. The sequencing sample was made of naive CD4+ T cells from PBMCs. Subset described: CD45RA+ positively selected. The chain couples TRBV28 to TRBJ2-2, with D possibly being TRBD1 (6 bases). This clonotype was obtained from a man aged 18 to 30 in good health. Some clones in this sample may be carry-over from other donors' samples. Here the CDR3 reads CASSQNRVANTGELFF. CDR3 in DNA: TGTGCCAGCAGCCAAAACAGGGTAGCGAACACCGGGGAGCTGTTTTTT.